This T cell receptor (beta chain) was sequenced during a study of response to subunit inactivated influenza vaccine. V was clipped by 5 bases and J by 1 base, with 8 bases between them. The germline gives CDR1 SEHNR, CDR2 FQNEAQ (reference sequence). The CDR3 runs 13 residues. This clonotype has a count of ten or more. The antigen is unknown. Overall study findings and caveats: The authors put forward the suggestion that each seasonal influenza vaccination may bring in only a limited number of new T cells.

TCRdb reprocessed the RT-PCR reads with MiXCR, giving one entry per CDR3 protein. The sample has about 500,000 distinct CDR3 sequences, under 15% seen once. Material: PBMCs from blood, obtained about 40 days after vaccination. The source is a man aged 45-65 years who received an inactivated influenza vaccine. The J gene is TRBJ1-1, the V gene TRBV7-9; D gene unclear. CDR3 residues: CASSGVGNTEAFF. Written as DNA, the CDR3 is TGTGCCAGCAGCGGGGTTGGGAACACTGAAGCTTTCTTT.